This entry describes one T cell receptor beta chain. V trimming: 5 bases; J trimming: 0 bases; junction bases outside the gene matches: 4. Germline values: CDR1 LNHDA, CDR2 SQIVND (reference sequence). This CDR3 is 15 amino acids long. TCRdb keeps only in-frame clones here, not all; method: immunoSEQ multiplex PCR. The table records fewer than 400,000 clones, roughly 89% of them present only once. Participants were aged about 18 to 100 years from about two dozen US areas. All recovered Cohort 3 donors got two negative PCRs, got clearance, or saw symptom resolution. The data belong to a study of blood T cell repertoires in COVID-19. At the level of the study: COVID-19 samples collected from the United States, Italy and Spain covered acute and convalescent phases. Sources were T cells, B-cell-depleted T cells, or PBMCs; the material itself was cDNA or gDNA.

The TCR originated in a woman in her forties or fifties who had recovered from COVID-19. The chain uses TRBV19 and TRBJ1-3; 7 positions match TRBD1. The sequencing sample was made of PBMCs or T cells enriched from blood (not recorded which). The CDR3 DNA sequence: TGTGCCAGTAGTGCGAACAGGGGCTCTGGAAACACCATATATTTT. Its translation is CASSANRGSGNTIYF.